These 31 T cell receptor beta chains came from one sample sequenced in a study of shared clonotypes between healthy human individuals. It was CD45RO-negative cells, positively selected for CCR7, that made up naive CD8 cells, with terminally differentiated effector memory CD45RA+ cells excluded. Sequenced by immunoSEQ multiplex PCR; TCRdb stores in-frame clones only, minus some. The table lists about 580,000 clones, roughly 98% of them singletons. The material sequenced was naive CD8+ T cells sorted from blood. These receptors all stem from a man aged 25-40 years in good health.

This chain uses TRBV19 with TRBJ2-1, with D perhaps TRBD1 (6 bases). Trimming cost V 6 bases and J 9 bases, with 15 bases left between them. Germline values: CDR1 LNHDA, CDR2 SQIVND (reference sequence). The CDR3 spans 13 residues. The CDR3 is CASRDYGQCEQFF. The CDR3 DNA follows: TGTGCCAGTAGAGACTACGGACAGTGTGAGCAGTTCTTC.

This rearrangement joins TRBV5-6 to TRBJ2-7, with D perhaps TRBD2 (5 bases). This CDR3 contains 14 residues. V lost 1 base and J 3 bases, leaving 11 bases between the germline ends. Per the germline V gene, CDR1 is SGHDT and CDR2 is YYEEEE. The CDR3 bases are TGTGCCAGCAGCTTGTGGAGCGGAATCTACGAGCAGTACTTC. It encodes CASSLWSGIYEQYF.

The rearrangement links TRBV25-1 to TRBJ2-1, with 8 bases identical to TRBD2. After removal of 5 bases from V and 3 bases from J, the junction contained 9 bases not matched to a gene. Germline V gene sequence: CDR1 MGHDK, CDR2 SYGVNS. The CDR3 runs to 16 residues. In DNA form, the CDR3 reads TGTGCCAGCAGTCCCCCGGGGGGGACCCTCTACAATGAGCAGTTCTTC. As protein: CASSPPGGTLYNEQFF.

The chain carries TRBV9 and TRBJ2-7; D remains unclear. With 0 bases removed from V and 0 bases from J, the gap between germline ends came to 7 bases. CDR1 SGDLS and CDR2 YYNGEE come from the germline V gene. CDR3 size: 14 residues. CDR3 in DNA: TGTGCCAGCAGCGTAGAACAGTTCTCCTACGAGCAGTACTTC. Residues: CASSVEQFSYEQYF.

The chain has TRBV6-1 and TRBJ1-1; D gene unclear. Trimming left V 1 base short and J 0 bases short, with 9 bases between. In germline, CDR1 is MNHNS, CDR2 SASEGT. The CDR3 spans 15 residues. The CDR3 nucleotides read TGTGCCAGCAGTGAAGTATTGGTGGTGAACACTGAAGCTTTCTTT. Translating gives CASSEVLVVNTEAFF.

In nucleotides, the CDR3 is TGCGCCAGCAGCCAAGGGGCCCACAATGAGCAGTTCTTC. Amino acid sequence: CASSQGAHNEQFF. The chain links TRBV4-3 to TRBJ2-1, with no clear D. Looked up from germline, CDR1 is LGHNA and CDR2 is YSLEER. V was cut by 1 base and J by 5 bases, with 6 bases left in between. This CDR3 is built from 13 residues.

The V and J genes are TRBV27 and TRBJ1-2; TRBD1 might be the D (6 bases). CDR1 is MNHEY and CDR2 is SMNVEV in the germline V gene (reference sequence). V was pared by 8 bases and J by 5 bases, with 15 bases between. The CDR3 loop spans 13 amino acids. The CDR3, as DNA: TGTGCCAGCGCACAGGGTTTTGGTTATGGCTACACCTTC. Translating gives CASAQGFGYGYTF.

This sequence joins TRBV11-2 and TRBJ2-7; D is unresolved. This CDR3 spans 13 amino acids. The V gene lost 5 bases and the J gene lost 0 bases, with 8 bases spanning the gap. The germline V gene encodes CDR1 SGHAT and CDR2 FQNNGV. The CDR3 here is CASSGDSSYEQYF. CDR3 nucleotide sequence: TGTGCCAGCAGCGGAGATAGCTCCTACGAGCAGTACTTC.

The table lists this clone with a count of one. The rearrangement links TRBV5-4 to TRBJ2-7, with 9 bases identical to TRBD1. In germline, CDR1 is SGHNT, CDR2 YYREEE (reference sequence). The ends lost 4 bases at V and 1 base at J; junction bases unmatched: 6. The CDR3 consists of 15 residues. As DNA, the CDR3 is TGTGCCAGCAGCCCGGAACAGGGGGCGTCCTACGAGCAGTACTTC. This sequence encodes CASSPEQGASYEQYF.

The rearrangement joins TRBV9 to TRBJ2-3, with no clear D. This CDR3 has 14 amino acids. Germline lookup yields CDR1 SGDLS and CDR2 YYNGEE. The germline V and J ends were trimmed by 0 bases and 6 bases, with 11 bases remaining between them. CDR3 amino acids: CASSVGLTPDTQYF. CDR3 in DNA: TGTGCCAGCAGCGTAGGATTGACCCCGGATACGCAGTATTTT.

CDR3 coding DNA: TGCGCCAGCAGCCAAAGTTTTGGGCCCACGGATACGCAGTATTTT. This encodes CASSQSFGPTDTQYF. The chain employs TRBV4-1 and TRBJ2-3, with unresolved D. Deletions cut 2 bases from V and 6 bases from J, with 15 bases between. The CDR3 loop spans 15 amino acids. Germline CDR1 reads MGHRA; CDR2 reads YSYEKL.

The J gene is TRBJ1-1, the V gene TRBV25-1; tentative D call: TRBD1 (5 bases). V lost 0 bases and J lost 6, with 14 bases in between. Per germline, CDR1 MGHDK and CDR2 SYGVNS. CDR3 length equals 15 residues. The CDR3 region is CASSEYIGAGPEAFF. In DNA form, the CDR3 reads TGTGCCAGCAGTGAATATATTGGGGCAGGGCCTGAAGCTTTCTTT.

The genes are TRBV4-1 and TRBJ2-7; tentatively, D is TRBD1 (6 bases). The V gene lost 0 bases and the J gene lost 5 bases, with 17 bases spanning the gap. Germline V CDR1 and CDR2: MGHRA, YSYEKL. This CDR3 has 16 residues. This chain's CDR3 is CASSQELVGGADEQYF. In DNA, the CDR3 is TGCGCCAGCAGCCAAGAGCTGGTTGGGGGCGCCGACGAGCAGTACTTC.

This clone was found once. This chain uses TRBV7-8 with TRBJ1-2, with TRBD1 as a possible D gene (5 bases). Looked up from germline, CDR1 is SGHVS and CDR2 is FQNEAQ. Trimming pared 1 base from V and 2 bases from J, leaving 11 bases between. The CDR3 has 15 amino acids. CDR3 amino acids: CASSLELGRNYGYTF. The DNA for the CDR3 is TGTGCCAGCAGCTTAGAATTGGGGCGAAACTATGGCTACACCTTC.

DNA of the CDR3: TGTGCCAGCAGCTCCGGGACAGGGAACGAGCAGTACTTC. Protein: CASSSGTGNEQYF. J is TRBJ2-7 and V is TRBV5-4; 9 nucleotides align to TRBD1. V lost 3 bases to trimming and J lost 5 bases; unmatched junction nucleotides: 3. CDR3 length equals 13 residues. From germline, CDR1 is SGHNT and CDR2 YYREEE (reference sequence). The full variable domain, with the rest looked up from reference TRBV5-4 and TRBJ2-7, is ETGVTQSPTHLIKTRGQQVTLRCSSQSGHNTVSWYQQALGQGPQFIFQYYREEENGRGNFPPRFSGLQFPNYSSELNVNALELDDSALYLCASSSGTGNEQYFGPGTRLTVT.

The chain joins TRBV30 to TRBJ2-7; D is perhaps TRBD2 (6 bases). V was trimmed by 4 bases and J by 3 bases, leaving 16 bases between them. CDR1 is GTSNPN and CDR2 is SVGIG in the germline V gene (reference sequence). The CDR3 contains 14 residues. The CDR3 is CAWMRTGLVYEQYF. The CDR3 nucleotides read TGTGCCTGGATGAGAACGGGACTCGTCTACGAGCAGTACTTC.

The CDR3 DNA reads TGTGCCAGCAGCGAATATGAAAGCGGGAAGGCAGATACGCAGTATTTT. The encoded protein is CASSEYESGKADTQYF. The chain has TRBV9 and TRBJ2-3; the match to TRBD2 covers 7 bases. Germline CDR1 is SGDLS and CDR2 is YYNGEE. The V gene end was trimmed by 3 bases and the J gene end by 4 bases; junction bases not matched to a gene: 11. There are 16 residues in the CDR3.

The V gene is TRBV11-2, the J gene TRBJ1-1; TRBD1 matches 12 bases. V dropped 8 bases and J dropped 5; count of bases not matched to a gene: 9. Per germline, CDR1 SGHAT and CDR2 FQNNGV. This CDR3 has 15 residues. CDR3 DNA: TGTGCCAGCCAGGCGGGACAGGGGGCTCGAACTGAAGCTTTCTTT. Translated: CASQAGQGARTEAFF.

This sequence joins TRBV28 and TRBJ1-5; no clear D. The V end lost 5 bases, the J end lost 9 bases, and 17 bases lay between the germline ends. Germline V lookup: CDR1 MDHEN, CDR2 SYDVKM. The CDR3 is 14 amino acids. In DNA form, the CDR3 reads TGTGCCAGCAGTCCCGGTAGTTATTCTTGGCCCCAGCATTTT. Amino acids: CASSPGSYSWPQHF.

The rearrangement uses TRBV11-2 and TRBJ2-4, with D unclear. The CDR3 sequence is 13 residues long. V dropped 2 bases and J dropped 5 bases, with 7 bases sitting between them. Germline V gives CDR1 SGHAT, CDR2 FQNNGV. The CDR3 DNA sequence: TGTGCCAGCAGCTTATATAACGAAAACATTCAGTACTTC. Translated: CASSLYNENIQYF.

V gene TRBV9 combines with J gene TRBJ2-1; 13 positions agree with TRBD2. From germline, CDR1 is SGDLS and CDR2 YYNGEE. This CDR3 region has 17 residues. V was pared by 3 bases and J by 5 bases, with 8 bases of the junction left unmatched. The CDR3 loop is CASSAQLAGGLNNEQFF. The CDR3 coding sequence is TGTGCCAGCAGCGCCCAACTAGCGGGAGGGCTCAACAATGAGCAGTTCTTC.

The chain links TRBV19 to TRBJ2-1; no clear D gene. CDR3 length: 13 residues. Germline V lookup: CDR1 LNHDA, CDR2 SQIVND (reference sequence). Trimming cost V 3 bases and J 2 bases, with 5 bases left between them. This CDR3 reads CASSMGTYNEQFF. CDR3 coding DNA: TGTGCCAGTAGTATGGGCACCTACAATGAGCAGTTCTTC.

Remarks on this clone: Other DNA sequences from this sample encode an identical CDR3 as well. This CDR3 reads CASSAGGTGELFF. DNA for the CDR3: TGTGCCAGCAGTGCTGGAGGCACCGGGGAGCTGTTTTTT. The chain combines TRBV9 with TRBJ2-2; the D gene is possibly TRBD2 (5 bases). Trimming took 5 bases from V and 4 from J, leaving 9 bases between them. CDR1 and CDR2 from the germline V gene are SGDLS and YYNGEE. This CDR3 is built from 13 residues. Variable domain in full (rest from reference TRBV9 and TRBJ2-2): DSGVTQTPKHLITATGQRVTLRCSPRSGDLSVYWYQQSLDQGLQFLIQYYNGEERAKGNILERFSAQQFPDLHSELNLSSLELGDSALYFCASSAGGTGELFFGEGSRLTVL.

This chain joins TRBV2 and TRBJ2-3; D remains unclear. The length of the CDR3 is 12 residues. V lost 8 bases and J 1 base, leaving 7 bases between the germline ends. Germline CDR1 and CDR2: SNHLY and FYNNEI. The CDR3 nucleotides read TGTGCCAGCCCCCCGGGCACAGATACGCAGTATTTT. It yields the protein CASPPGTDTQYF.

The genes are TRBV7-9 and TRBJ1-1, with D maybe TRBD1 (6 bases). V lost 5 bases, J lost 11 bases, and 15 bases lay in between. This CDR3 spans 12 amino acids. The germline CDR1 and CDR2 sequences are SEHNR and FQNEAQ (reference sequence). The CDR3 nucleotides are TGTGCCAGCAGCCCACAGGGCATAGGGGCTTTCTTT. It encodes CASSPQGIGAFF.

This clone has only one observation. The V gene is TRBV4-1, the J gene TRBJ1-1, with 7 bases that match TRBD1. The CDR3 extends over 12 amino acids. V was clipped by 3 bases and J by 8 bases; unmatched bases: 3. The germline gives CDR1 MGHRA, CDR2 YSYEKL. The CDR3 bases are TGCGCCAGCAGCCACCAGACAGGGGAAGCTTTCTTT. This codes for CASSHQTGEAFF.

The CDR3 DNA sequence: TGTGCCAGCAGCTTATCTACTAGCGCTAGCTCCTACGAGCAGTACTTC. Protein product: CASSLSTSASSYEQYF. This chain joins TRBV13 and TRBJ2-7; 7 positions agree with TRBD2. Germline CDR1 reads PRHDT; CDR2 reads FYEKMQ (reference sequence). This CDR3 comprises 16 residues. V lost 2 bases to trimming and J lost 0 bases; unmatched junction nucleotides: 7.

In its sample, this clone was seen once. J is TRBJ2-7 and V is TRBV6-1; maybe TRBD2 (6 bases). The ends were cut back, 0 bases at V and 5 bases at J, with 14 bases in the middle. This CDR3 has 15 amino acids. Per the germline V gene, CDR1 is MNHNS and CDR2 is SASEGT. The CDR3 region is CASSEARESRNEQYF. The CDR3 coding sequence is TGTGCCAGCAGTGAAGCTCGGGAGTCGAGAAACGAGCAGTACTTC.

This chain uses TRBV27 with TRBJ2-7; the match to TRBD1 covers 9 bases. Germline CDR1 reads MNHEY; CDR2 reads SMNVEV (reference sequence). Trimming took 10 bases from V and 3 from J; bases not matched to a gene: 13. This CDR3 has 15 residues. The CDR3 coding sequence is TGTGCCACCCGTAGTCTTACAGGGGGCCTCTACGAGCAGTACTTC. Residues: CATRSLTGGLYEQYF.

J is TRBJ2-7 and V is TRBV4-2, with 7 bases matching TRBD1. This CDR3 spans 15 amino acids. The V gene end was trimmed by 0 bases and the J gene end by 3 bases; junction bases not matched to a gene: 5. Germline V lookup: CDR1 LGHNA, CDR2 YNFKEQ. Here the CDR3 DNA reads TGTGCCAGCAGCCAAGAACGGGACAGTTTCTACGAGCAGTACTTC. As protein: CASSQERDSFYEQYF.

This chain uses TRBV6-8 with TRBJ2-5; either TRBD1 or TRBD2 may fit D (5 bases each). CDR1 and CDR2 (germline): MNHGY, SAAAGT. The V and J ends lost 0 bases and 3 bases respectively, with 32 bases between them. The CDR3 spans 22 residues. The CDR3 sequence: CASSYSAPWGEGPSVREETQYF. The CDR3 DNA is TGTGCCAGCAGTTACTCGGCACCCTGGGGAGAGGGACCCTCCGTTCGGGAAGAGACCCAGTACTTC.